Reported below is one T cell receptor (beta chain). Germline assignment: CDR1 SGHNT and CDR2 YYREEE (reference sequence). V was cut by 2 bases and J by 6 bases, with 11 bases left in between. The CDR3 loop spans 13 amino acids. The sample comes from a study of shared clonotypes between healthy human individuals. Only in-frame clones appear in the TCRdb table, and some are missing; sequencing was by immunoSEQ multiplex PCR. The profile shows 400,000 to 600,000 clones, roughly 95% of them singletons. The chain employs TRBV5-4 and TRBJ1-1; a possible D gene is TRBD1 (5 bases). Sequenced material: naive CD4+ T cells sorted from blood. This sample's subset: CD45RA+ positively selected. This sequence originates from a woman in her twenties or thirties in good health. The CDR3, as DNA: TGTGCCAGCAGCTTCGACAGCCACTCTGAAGCTTTCTTT. Translating gives CASSFDSHSEAFF.